The rows below give T cell receptor beta chains drawn from one sample of a study of vaccination effects on CD4 cells after COVID-19. Method: immunoSEQ multiplex PCR; TCRdb's copy keeps in-frame clones and lacks some. Altogether some 22,000 clones are present, more than 60% being singletons, with the ten largest covering 23%. Their antigens remain unidentified. The sample in question was CD4+ T cells from PBMCs cultured with HCoV-NL63 spike peptides, obtained after COVID-19 vaccination. These receptor sequences come from a human donor who received a COVID-19 vaccine. CDR3s include the opening cysteine and the closing phenylalanine or tryptophan. Each record gives: V gene, clone size, D gene, J gene, CDR3 protein, CDR3 DNA. A D gene is named only where the DNA matches it firmly. Size is stated for part of the rows, as once, few or many counts, or as a class when the clone is expanded.

v_gene: TRBV6-2/TRBV6-3; abundance: .; d_gene: .; j_gene: TRBJ1-3; CDR3aa: CASSYPGSGNTIYF; CDR3nt: TGTGCCAGCAGTTACCCGGGCTCTGGAAACACCATATATTTT
v_gene: TRBV6-5; abundance: .; d_gene: .; j_gene: TRBJ1-1; CDR3aa: CASSFSRGNTEAFF; CDR3nt: TGTGCCAGCAGTTTCTCGCGGGGAAACACTGAAGCTTTCTTT
v_gene: TRBV13; abundance: .; d_gene: .; j_gene: TRBJ1-1; CDR3aa: CASSLARRVGTEAFF; CDR3nt: TGTGCCAGCAGCTTAGCCCGGAGAGTGGGGACTGAAGCTTTCTTT
v_gene: TRBV11-1; abundance: .; d_gene: TRBD1; j_gene: TRBJ1-2; CDR3aa: CASSWDRESGGYTF; CDR3nt: TGTGCCAGCAGCTGGGACAGGGAGTCTGGAGGCTACACCTTC
v_gene: TRBV28; abundance: few; d_gene: .; j_gene: TRBJ2-2; CDR3aa: CASSSPETGELFF; CDR3nt: TGTGCCAGCAGTTCCCCAGAAACCGGGGAGCTGTTTTTT
v_gene: TRBV29-1; abundance: .; d_gene: .; j_gene: TRBJ2-1; CDR3aa: CSATQGPHPIYEQFF; CDR3nt: TGCAGCGCAACACAGGGCCCTCACCCGATTTATGAGCAGTTCTTC
v_gene: TRBV11-2; abundance: .; d_gene: .; j_gene: TRBJ2-7; CDR3aa: CASSLGGSSYEQYF; CDR3nt: TGTGCCAGCAGCTTAGGTGGGAGCTCCTACGAGCAGTACTTC
v_gene: TRBV27; abundance: few; d_gene: TRBD1; j_gene: TRBJ1-6; CDR3aa: CASWGQPNSPLHF; CDR3nt: TGTGCCAGCTGGGGACAGCCTAATTCACCCCTCCACTTT
v_gene: TRBV5-4; abundance: .; d_gene: .; j_gene: TRBJ1-1; CDR3aa: CASSLVVNTEAFF; CDR3nt: TGTGCCAGCAGCTTGGTAGTAAACACTGAAGCTTTCTTT
v_gene: TRBV15; abundance: .; d_gene: .; j_gene: TRBJ1-4; CDR3aa: CATSVTSGRNEKLFF; CDR3nt: TGTGCCACCAGCGTGACCTCCGGCCGTAATGAAAAACTGTTTTTT
v_gene: TRBV5-1; abundance: few; d_gene: TRBD2; j_gene: TRBJ2-2; CDR3aa: CASSSGLANTGELFF; CDR3nt: TGCGCCAGCAGCTCCGGACTAGCGAACACCGGGGAGCTGTTTTTT
v_gene: TRBV18; abundance: .; d_gene: TRBD2; j_gene: TRBJ2-2; CDR3aa: CASSPPGAGAGAGELFF; CDR3nt: TGTGCCAGCTCACCACCGGGAGCGGGAGCGGGCGCCGGGGAGCTGTTTTTT
v_gene: TRBV15; abundance: .; d_gene: .; j_gene: TRBJ2-1; CDR3aa: CATSRVSLRQFF; CDR3nt: TGTGCCACCAGCAGAGTCTCTCTCAGGCAGTTCTTC
v_gene: TRBV6-1; abundance: few; d_gene: .; j_gene: TRBJ1-3; CDR3aa: CASSEYPGRGNTIYF; CDR3nt: TGTGCCAGCAGTGAATACCCAGGGAGAGGAAACACCATATATTTT
v_gene: TRBV7-9; abundance: .; d_gene: TRBD2; j_gene: TRBJ2-2; CDR3aa: CASSQGTSAAGELFF; CDR3nt: TGTGCCAGCAGCCAAGGGACTAGCGCGGCCGGGGAGCTGTTTTTT
v_gene: TRBV27; abundance: .; d_gene: .; j_gene: TRBJ1-6; CDR3aa: CASSLRTENSPLHF; CDR3nt: TGTGCCAGCAGTTTAAGGACAGAGAATTCACCCCTCCACTTT
v_gene: TRBV6-4; abundance: .; d_gene: .; j_gene: TRBJ2-1; CDR3aa: CASARESSYNEQFF; CDR3nt: TGTGCCAGCGCCCGGGAGAGCTCCTACAATGAGCAGTTCTTC
v_gene: TRBV2; abundance: .; d_gene: TRBD1; j_gene: TRBJ2-1; CDR3aa: CASRARQGIGNEQFF; CDR3nt: TGTGCCAGCAGGGCCCGACAGGGAATAGGGAATGAGCAGTTCTTC
v_gene: TRBV5-1; abundance: .; d_gene: .; j_gene: TRBJ2-3; CDR3aa: CASSSGDTQYF; CDR3nt: TGCGCCAGCAGCTCCGGAGATACGCAGTATTTT
v_gene: TRBV5-4; abundance: .; d_gene: .; j_gene: TRBJ1-4; CDR3aa: CASSLATNEKLFF; CDR3nt: TGTGCCAGCAGCCTGGCAACTAATGAAAAACTGTTTTTT
v_gene: TRBV5-4; abundance: .; d_gene: .; j_gene: TRBJ2-3; CDR3aa: CASSLWSTDTQYF; CDR3nt: TGTGCCAGCAGCCTATGGTCCACAGATACGCAGTATTTT
v_gene: TRBV5-6; abundance: once; d_gene: .; j_gene: TRBJ2-1; CDR3aa: CASSLAPWRSNNEQFF; CDR3nt: TGTGCCAGCAGCTTGGCCCCATGGAGGAGCAACAATGAGCAGTTCTTC
v_gene: TRBV7-8; abundance: .; d_gene: .; j_gene: TRBJ1-6; CDR3aa: CASSPGGLGSPLHF; CDR3nt: TGTGCCAGCAGCCCCGGGGGGCTTGGGTCACCCCTCCACTTT
v_gene: TRBV7-2; abundance: once; d_gene: .; j_gene: TRBJ1-1; CDR3aa: CASTAAETGNTEAFF; CDR3nt: TGTGCCAGCACCGCAGCGGAGACAGGAAACACTGAAGCTTTCTTT
v_gene: TRBV5-6; abundance: few; d_gene: TRBD1; j_gene: TRBJ2-7; CDR3aa: CASSLPGQISYEQYF; CDR3nt: TGTGCCAGCAGCTTGCCGGGACAGATTTCCTACGAGCAGTACTTC
v_gene: TRBV18; abundance: medium-sized; d_gene: .; j_gene: TRBJ1-2; CDR3aa: CASSPPTTANYGYTF; CDR3nt: TGTGCCAGCTCACCTCCTACGACAGCCAACTATGGCTACACCTTC
v_gene: TRBV7-2; abundance: .; d_gene: TRBD1; j_gene: TRBJ1-6; CDR3aa: CASSLTGGSDSPLHF; CDR3nt: TGTGCCAGCAGCTTGACAGGGGGCTCGGATTCACCCCTCCACTTT
v_gene: TRBV5-1; abundance: .; d_gene: TRBD1; j_gene: TRBJ2-7; CDR3aa: CASSLVLTGTGVNYEQYF; CDR3nt: TGCGCCAGCAGCTTAGTCCTAACCGGGACAGGGGTCAACTACGAGCAGTACTTC
v_gene: TRBV5-1; abundance: .; d_gene: .; j_gene: TRBJ1-3; CDR3aa: CASSLALGSGNTIYF; CDR3nt: TGCGCCAGCAGCTTGGCCCTGGGATCTGGAAACACCATATATTTT
v_gene: TRBV5-1; abundance: .; d_gene: TRBD1; j_gene: TRBJ1-2; CDR3aa: CASSRDRGVYGYTF; CDR3nt: TGCGCCAGCAGCCGGGACAGGGGCGTCTATGGCTACACCTTC
v_gene: TRBV6-5; abundance: .; d_gene: .; j_gene: TRBJ2-1; CDR3aa: CATLRQGPYNEQFF; CDR3nt: TGTGCCACCCTTCGGCAGGGACCTTACAATGAGCAGTTCTTC
v_gene: TRBV5-6; abundance: .; d_gene: .; j_gene: TRBJ1-2; CDR3aa: CASSLAQILYGYTF; CDR3nt: TGTGCCAGCAGCTTGGCCCAGATTCTCTATGGCTACACCTTC
v_gene: TRBV6-5; abundance: .; d_gene: .; j_gene: TRBJ1-2; CDR3aa: CASRSPWGGWGYTF; CDR3nt: TGTGCCAGCAGATCTCCCTGGGGGGGTTGGGGCTACACCTTC
v_gene: TRBV6-2/TRBV6-3; abundance: .; d_gene: .; j_gene: TRBJ1-3; CDR3aa: CASSYSRRAGGISGNTIYF; CDR3nt: TGTGCCAGCAGTTACTCGAGACGGGCTGGGGGGATCTCTGGAAACACCATATATTTT
v_gene: TRBV6-6; abundance: .; d_gene: .; j_gene: TRBJ1-1; CDR3aa: CASSNRAEAFF; CDR3nt: TGTGCCAGCAGTAACCGGGCTGAAGCTTTCTTT
v_gene: TRBV9; abundance: .; d_gene: .; j_gene: TRBJ2-3; CDR3aa: CASRGNSHTDTQYF; CDR3nt: TGTGCCAGCAGAGGGAACAGTCACACAGATACGCAGTATTTT
v_gene: TRBV15; abundance: .; d_gene: .; j_gene: TRBJ1-2; CDR3aa: CATSSLEYGYTF; CDR3nt: TGTGCCACCAGCAGCCTTGAATATGGCTACACCTTC
v_gene: TRBV19; abundance: .; d_gene: .; j_gene: TRBJ1-5; CDR3aa: CASTDRFGRNQPQHF; CDR3nt: TGTGCCAGTACAGACAGGTTCGGACGCAATCAGCCCCAGCATTTT
v_gene: TRBV7-9; abundance: .; d_gene: .; j_gene: TRBJ2-3; CDR3aa: CASSPELASTDTQYF; CDR3nt: TGTGCCAGCAGCCCTGAGTTGGCTAGCACAGATACGCAGTATTTT
v_gene: TRBV7-2; abundance: .; d_gene: .; j_gene: TRBJ1-2; CDR3aa: CASSLVGRAGVNYGYTF; CDR3nt: TGTGCCAGCAGCTTAGTAGGGAGGGCTGGGGTTAACTATGGCTACACCTTC
v_gene: TRBV30; abundance: .; d_gene: TRBD1; j_gene: TRBJ1-5; CDR3aa: CAWSGPGTGAVQPQHF; CDR3nt: TGTGCCTGGAGTGGTCCCGGGACAGGGGCCGTTCAGCCCCAGCATTTT
v_gene: TRBV10-3; abundance: .; d_gene: .; j_gene: TRBJ1-6; CDR3aa: CAISGQEGIRNSPLHF; CDR3nt: TGTGCCATCAGTGGACAGGAGGGGATCCGTAATTCACCCCTCCACTTT
v_gene: TRBV6-6; abundance: once; d_gene: .; j_gene: TRBJ1-2; CDR3aa: CASSPLGARDLGYTF; CDR3nt: TGTGCCAGCAGTCCCCTAGGGGCGCGGGATTTGGGCTACACCTTC
v_gene: TRBV7-9; abundance: .; d_gene: TRBD1; j_gene: TRBJ2-7; CDR3aa: CASSFYGQGYEQYF; CDR3nt: TGTGCCAGCAGCTTCTATGGACAGGGCTACGAGCAGTACTTC
v_gene: TRBV5-1; abundance: .; d_gene: .; j_gene: TRBJ1-4; CDR3aa: CASSPLGRVTDEKLFF; CDR3nt: TGCGCCAGCAGCCCCCTGGGGAGGGTTACGGATGAAAAACTGTTTTTT
v_gene: TRBV5-6; abundance: .; d_gene: .; j_gene: TRBJ2-7; CDR3aa: CASSLLGTYEQYF; CDR3nt: TGTGCCAGCAGCTTGCTAGGCACCTACGAGCAGTACTTC
v_gene: TRBV5-5; abundance: .; d_gene: TRBD2; j_gene: TRBJ2-7; CDR3aa: CASSGRAGYEQYF; CDR3nt: TGTGCCAGCAGCGGGAGGGCCGGGTACGAGCAGTACTTC
v_gene: TRBV4-1; abundance: .; d_gene: TRBD2; j_gene: TRBJ2-4; CDR3aa: CASRKAGDDIQYF; CDR3nt: TGCGCCAGCAGAAAAGCGGGAGATGACATTCAGTACTTC
v_gene: TRBV13; abundance: .; d_gene: .; j_gene: TRBJ2-5; CDR3aa: CASSYTWTQETQYF; CDR3nt: TGTGCCAGCAGCTACACGTGGACACAAGAGACCCAGTACTTC
v_gene: TRBV21-1; abundance: .; d_gene: .; j_gene: TRBJ2-7; CDR3aa: CASSKELLTGTYEQYF; CDR3nt: TGTGCCAGCAGCAAAGAATTATTGACAGGAACCTACGAGCAGTACTTC
v_gene: TRBV3-1/TRBV3-2; abundance: .; d_gene: .; j_gene: TRBJ2-2; CDR3aa: CASSPQGINTGELFF; CDR3nt: TGTGCCAGCAGCCCGCAGGGAATAAACACCGGGGAGCTGTTTTTT
v_gene: TRBV19; abundance: .; d_gene: .; j_gene: TRBJ1-2; CDR3aa: CASSNRGGENYGYTF; CDR3nt: TGTGCCAGTAGTAATCGGGGGGGAGAGAACTATGGCTACACCTTC